Listed here are 24 T cell receptor beta chains from one sample, sequenced in a study of blood T cell repertoires in COVID-19. The assay was immunoSEQ multiplex PCR, and TCRdb's table has in-frame clones only and misses some. The table includes 200,000 to 250,000 clones, approximately 82% detected once. Sequencing used peripheral blood. These receptors all stem from a woman at least 80 years old with acute or convalescent COVID-19.

This clone was seen a handful of times. The chain has TRBV12-3 or TRBV12-4 and TRBJ1-1; weak D call: TRBD1 (5 bases). The V gene lost 8 bases and the J gene lost 2 bases, with 12 bases spanning the gap. This CDR3 has 13 amino acids. The CDR3 nucleotides read TGTGCCAGCGGGTGGAGGGGAAACACTGAAGCTTTCTTT. Protein product: CASGWRGNTEAFF.

The chain employs TRBV5-4 and TRBJ2-3; 12 bases line up with TRBD2. The length of the CDR3 is 14 residues. V lost 7 bases to trimming and J lost 3 bases; unmatched junction nucleotides: 3. CDR1 is SGHNT, CDR2 YYREEE, per germline (reference sequence). The CDR3, as DNA: TGTGCCAGCGCGACTAGCGGGAGAACAGATACGCAGTATTTT. Translating it yields CASATSGRTDTQYF.

The chain joins TRBV4-1 to TRBJ1-4; 7 bases fit TRBD1. With 0 bases clipped from V and 5 bases from J, the junction kept 6 bases outside the gene matches. Germline values: CDR1 MGHRA, CDR2 YSYEKL. The CDR3 runs 16 residues. The CDR3 DNA follows: TGCGCCAGCAGCCAAGATTTCGTGACAGGGAATGAAAAACTGTTTTTT. This gives the protein CASSQDFVTGNEKLFF.

The chain uses TRBV2 and TRBJ2-7, with D maybe TRBD2 (6 bases). Per the germline V gene, CDR1 is SNHLY and CDR2 is FYNNEI. The length of the CDR3 is 13 residues. V lost 7 bases and J lost 2, with 12 bases in between. In DNA form, the CDR3 reads TGTGCCAGCACGAACGGGGGACCCTACGAGCAGTACTTC. It yields the protein CASTNGGPYEQYF.

The chain has TRBV7-7 and TRBJ1-2, with D maybe TRBD1 (5 bases). Per the germline V gene, CDR1 is SSHAT and CDR2 is FNYEAQ (reference sequence). Trimming pared 6 bases from V and 4 bases from J, leaving 30 bases between. The CDR3 totals 19 residues. CDR3 bases: TGTGCCAGCAGACTGAACCTCCCCCCGGGGCGGGGGAAAGGCTATGGCTACACCTTC. It specifies CASRLNLPPGRGKGYGYTF.

The V call is TRBV5-3, the J call TRBJ1-5, with TRBD1 matching over 8 bases. TRBV5-3 is labeled an ORF, and its function is uncertain. V lost 3 bases to trimming and J lost 3 bases; unmatched junction nucleotides: 11. The CDR3 is 17 residues long. The CDR3 nucleotides read TGTGCCAGAAGCTACCGTCCCGGGACAGGAATCAATCAGCCCCAGCATTTT. It encodes CARSYRPGTGINQPQHF.

This clone was seen more than once but under ten times. The chain couples TRBV11-2 to TRBJ2-1; a possible D gene is TRBD2 (5 bases). CDR1 SGHAT and CDR2 FQNNGV come from the germline V gene. Trimming took 1 base from V and 4 from J, leaving 20 bases between them. CDR3 length equals 18 residues. This CDR3 reads CASSLAWGALVSYNEQFF. The CDR3 DNA is TGTGCCAGCAGCTTAGCCTGGGGTGCACTAGTATCATACAATGAGCAGTTCTTC.

This clone came up once. The chain is built from TRBV29-1 and TRBJ2-3, with D perhaps matching TRBD2 (7 bases). The V gene lost 4 bases and the J gene lost 0 bases, with 14 bases spanning the gap. In germline, CDR1 is SQVTM, CDR2 ANQGSEA. The CDR3 has 15 residues. The CDR3 spells CSVVNGGASTDTQYF. The CDR3 DNA sequence: TGCAGCGTTGTTAATGGGGGGGCCAGCACAGATACGCAGTATTTT.

This chain joins TRBV5-6 and TRBJ2-7; 14 positions agree with TRBD2. Germline trimming cut 4 bases from V and 2 bases from J; bases unmatched to any gene: 2. There are 15 residues in the CDR3. The V gene's germline CDR1 is SGHDT and CDR2 YYEEEE. The CDR3 protein is CASSAGLAGAYEQYF. In nucleotides, the CDR3 is TGTGCCAGCAGCGCGGGACTAGCGGGAGCCTACGAGCAGTACTTC.

The chain has TRBV2 and TRBJ2-7; maybe TRBD1 (6 bases). Trimming removed 4 bases from V and 6 bases from J, with 10 bases in between. CDR1 is SNHLY and CDR2 is FYNNEI in the germline V gene. This CDR3 is built from 12 residues. CDR3 in DNA: TGTGCCAGCAGTGTGGAGACAGGCGAGCAGTACTTC. Encoded protein: CASSVETGEQYF.

The CDR3 protein is CSVVRRGNTEAFF. CDR3 nucleotide sequence: TGCAGCGTTGTACGGCGCGGGAACACTGAAGCTTTCTTT. This chain joins TRBV29-1 and TRBJ1-1; D not certain. The CDR3 extends over 13 amino acids. V shed 4 bases and J shed 1 base, with 10 bases lying between them. Germline loops: CDR1 SQVTM, CDR2 ANQGSEA.

The J gene is TRBJ2-7, the V gene TRBV27; 9 bases line up with TRBD1. With 4 bases clipped from V and 3 bases from J, the junction kept 4 bases outside the gene matches. Germline CDR1 reads MNHEY; CDR2 reads SMNVEV (reference sequence). The CDR3 loop spans 14 amino acids. The CDR3 DNA follows: TGTGCCAGCAGTTCCGCGGGACAGGGCTACGAGCAGTACTTC. Translated: CASSSAGQGYEQYF.

The gene calls are TRBV7-8 and TRBJ1-1; no clear D gene. Germline lookup yields CDR1 SGHVS and CDR2 FQNEAQ. The V end was cut by 5 bases, the J end by 4 bases, with 11 bases between. This CDR3 spans 13 amino acids. The CDR3 bases are TGTGCCAGCAGCCTTGAGGAATTCACTGAAGCTTTCTTT. Residues: CASSLEEFTEAFF.

The chain has TRBV19 and TRBJ1-6; D call uncertain. With 1 base removed from V and 0 bases from J, the gap between germline ends came to 13 bases. CDR1 is LNHDA and CDR2 is SQIVND in the germline V gene (reference sequence). The CDR3 runs to 18 residues. The CDR3, as DNA: TGTGCCAGTAGTATAGGCCTGAGGAGCCTCTCCTATAATTCACCCCTCCACTTT. Protein sequence: CASSIGLRSLSYNSPLHF.

The chain has TRBV13 and TRBJ1-1; TRBD1 agrees at 7 bases. The germline gives CDR1 PRHDT, CDR2 FYEKMQ (reference sequence). The CDR3 spans 17 residues. With 4 bases clipped from V and 1 base from J, the junction kept 12 bases outside the gene matches. The CDR3 DNA is TGTGCCAGCAGCTCACGCCGGACAGGAACGGGGAACACTGAAGCTTTCTTT. Translating it yields CASSSRRTGTGNTEAFF.

The J gene is TRBJ2-7, the V gene TRBV7-9; 11 nucleotides align to TRBD2. Unmatched junction bases numbered 3, after V lost 0 bases and J lost 2 bases. The CDR3 loop spans 16 amino acids. Germline CDR1 is SEHNR and CDR2 is FQNEAQ (reference sequence). CDR3 sequence: CASSLAGTSGTYEQYF. In nucleotides, the CDR3 is TGTGCCAGCAGCTTAGCCGGGACTAGCGGTACCTACGAGCAGTACTTC.

V and J are TRBV7-3 and TRBJ2-1, with TRBD1 as a possible D gene (5 bases). The CDR3 extends over 15 amino acids. Trimming removed 2 bases at V and 0 bases at J, with 8 bases between. The V gene's germline CDR1 is SGHTA and CDR2 FQGTGA. Here the CDR3 reads CASSLGANSYNEQFF. The CDR3 nucleotides read TGTGCCAGCAGCTTAGGGGCAAACTCCTACAATGAGCAGTTCTTC. The entire variable domain, with the rest obtained from reference TRBV7-3 and TRBJ2-1, is as follows: GAGVSQTPSNKVTEKGKYVELRCDPISGHTALYWYRQSLGQGPEFLIYFQGTGAADDSGLPNDRFFAVRPEGSVSTLKIQRTERGDSAVYLCASSLGANSYNEQFFGPGTRLTVL.

A remark on this clone: Other nucleotide sequences in the sample specify the same CDR3. This chain connects TRBV15 to TRBJ2-7; 8 positions match TRBD1. Germline CDR1 reads LNHNV; CDR2 reads YYDKDF (reference sequence). J gave up 2 bases and V 1 base, and 1 base lay outside the gene matches. The length of the CDR3 is 14 residues. In DNA, the CDR3 is TGTGCCACCAGCAGAGGACAGGGGCCCTACGAGCAGTACTTC. Residues: CATSRGQGPYEQYF.

This clone was picked up a small number of times. J is TRBJ2-5 and V is TRBV11-2, with 8 nucleotides matching TRBD2. Germline-derived CDR1 and CDR2 are SGHAT and FQNNGV. V lost 1 base, J lost 4 bases, and 11 bases stayed unmatched. The CDR3 sequence is 17 residues long. The CDR3 loop reads CASSLGTSSGRGETQYF. The CDR3 coding sequence is TGTGCCAGCAGCTTAGGCACGTCTAGCGGGCGGGGAGAGACCCAGTACTTC.

V gene TRBV5-6 combines with J gene TRBJ1-5, with 9 bases lining up with TRBD1. Germline V gene sequence: CDR1 SGHDT, CDR2 YYEEEE. Trimming removed 4 bases from V and 4 bases from J; junction bases left unmatched: 6. There are 15 residues in the CDR3. CDR3 sequence reads: CASSRRGQGNQPQHF. CDR3 DNA sequence: TGTGCCAGCAGCAGACGGGGACAGGGTAATCAGCCCCAGCATTTT.

The chain uses TRBV7-2 and TRBJ2-7; TRBD2 is a possible D gene (6 bases). CDR1 SGHTA and CDR2 FQGNSA come from the germline V gene. V lost 0 bases to trimming and J lost 3 bases, with 9 bases between them. CDR3 length: 14 amino acids. The CDR3: CASSLAGGRYEQYF. The CDR3, as DNA: TGTGCCAGCAGCTTAGCGGGAGGACGCTACGAGCAGTACTTC.

This chain connects TRBV7-9 to TRBJ2-1, with TRBD2 matching over 12 bases. Looked up from germline, CDR1 is SEHNR and CDR2 is FQNEAQ (reference sequence). The CDR3 consists of 14 residues. V lost 4 bases and J lost 11; bases outside the gene matches: 6. CDR3 region: CASSSRTSGTKQFF. The CDR3 DNA sequence: TGTGCCAGCAGCTCGAGGACTAGCGGGACCAAGCAGTTCTTC.

The chain couples TRBV24-1 to TRBJ2-5, with D perhaps matching TRBD2 (6 bases). The V gene's germline CDR1 is KGHDR and CDR2 SFDVKD. The CDR3 extends over 15 amino acids. Trimming took 2 bases from V and 1 from J, leaving 10 bases between them. In DNA, the CDR3 is TGTGCCACCAGTGATTCAGGGAGGCCCCAAGAGACCCAGTACTTC. Residues: CATSDSGRPQETQYF.

The rearrangement uses TRBV6-1 and TRBJ1-3, with no clear D. From germline, CDR1 is MNHNS and CDR2 SASEGT. V was clipped by 3 bases and J by 0 bases, with 9 bases between them. This CDR3 comprises 15 residues. DNA of the CDR3: TGTGCCAGCAGTGAGCTCGGTGGCTCTGGAAACACCATATATTTT. This codes for CASSELGGSGNTIYF.